This T cell receptor beta chain was identified during a study of OX40 agonist ivuxolimab in advanced cancers. Turning to the study itself: Three patients got partial responses; one had hepatocellular carcinoma and two had cutaneous melanoma. Study results and caveats: Determination of antigen specificity was not performed for the expanded peripheral T cells. Among the lowest peripheral clonal expansion occurred in 0.1-3.0 mg/kg partial responders. Compared with CD4+, CD8+ T cells on average had more expanded clones.

A note on this clone: Its antigen is not known.

CDR3 length equals 13 residues. With 7 bases removed from V and 4 bases from J, the gap between germline ends came to 11 bases. The V gene's germline CDR1 is MDHEN and CDR2 SYDVKM. TCRdb keeps only in-frame clones here, not all; method: immunoSEQ multiplex PCR. Of fewer than 75,000 clones listed, 88% were seen once; the top ten hold roughly 0.66%. This chain joins TRBV28 and TRBJ1-3; no reliable D call. Material: CD4+ or CD8+ T cells sorted from blood, obtained in a trial of the OX40 agonist ivuxolimab. The receptor's source is an adult with an advanced solid tumor such as melanoma, head and neck, liver or kidney cancer. The DNA for the CDR3 is TGTGCCAGCATTTCCCTCGCCGGAAACACCATATATTTT. It is translated as CASISLAGNTIYF.